There are many counts of the clone carrying this T cell receptor (beta chain). Its cognate antigen is unknown. This entry comes from a study of identical twins. A universal primer site was incorporated via template switching, and the cDNA contained unique molecular identifiers. Using its own MiXCR run on the 5' RACE reads, TCRdb lists one record per CDR3 protein. The table has about 660,000 distinct CDR3 sequences, over 8.5% seen once. General study points: Whereas memory repertoires showed no such difference, abundant cord blood beta clonotypes carried fewer insertions. The models systematically underestimated how much out-of-frame TCR alpha was shared in monozygotic twins.

Healthy Caucasians supplied all donations. The germline CDR1 and CDR2 sequences are SGHRS and YFSETQ. This CDR3 has 15 amino acids. Trimming removed 0 bases from V and 6 bases from J, with 14 bases in between. These data were also reused for a study on yellow fever vaccine responses in identical twins.

Input material: PBMCs. This receptor was taken from a woman between 18 and 30 years old in good health. The chain combines TRBV5-1 with TRBJ2-3; D not certain. CDR3 loop: CASSLVGSVSDTQYF. Written as DNA, the CDR3 is TGCGCCAGCAGCTTGGTGGGTTCGGTGTCCGATACGCAGTATTTT.